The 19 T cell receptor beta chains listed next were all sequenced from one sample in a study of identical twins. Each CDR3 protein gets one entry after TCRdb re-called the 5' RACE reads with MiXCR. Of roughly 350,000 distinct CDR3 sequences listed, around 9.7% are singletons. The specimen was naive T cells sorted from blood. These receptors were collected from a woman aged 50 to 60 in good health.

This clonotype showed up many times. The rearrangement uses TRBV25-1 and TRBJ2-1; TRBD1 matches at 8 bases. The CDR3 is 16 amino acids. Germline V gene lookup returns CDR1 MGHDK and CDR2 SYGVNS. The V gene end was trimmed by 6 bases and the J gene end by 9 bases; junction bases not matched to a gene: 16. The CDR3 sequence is CASSDRGPWAGCEQFF. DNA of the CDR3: TGTGCCAGCAGCGACAGGGGCCCTTGGGCAGGGTGTGAGCAGTTCTTC. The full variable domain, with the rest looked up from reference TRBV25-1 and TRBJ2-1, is EADIYQTPRYLVIGTGKKITLECSQTMGHDKMYWYQQDPGMELHLIHYSYGVNSTEKGDLSSESTVSRIRTEHFPLTLESARPSHTSQYLCASSDRGPWAGCEQFFGPGTRLTVL.

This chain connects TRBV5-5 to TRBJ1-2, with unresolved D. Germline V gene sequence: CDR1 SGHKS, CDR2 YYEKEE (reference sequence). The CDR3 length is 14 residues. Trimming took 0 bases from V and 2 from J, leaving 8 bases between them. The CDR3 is CASSLGTENYGYTF. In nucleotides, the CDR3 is TGTGCCAGCAGCTTGGGCACAGAAAACTATGGCTACACCTTC.

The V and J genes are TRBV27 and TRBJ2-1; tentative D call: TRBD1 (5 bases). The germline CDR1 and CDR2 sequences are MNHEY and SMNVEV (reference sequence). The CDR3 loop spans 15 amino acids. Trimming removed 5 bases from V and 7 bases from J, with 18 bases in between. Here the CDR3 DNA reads TGTGCCAGCAGTCCCCCCGAAAGGGGAACTAATGAGCAGTTCTTC. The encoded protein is CASSPPERGTNEQFF.

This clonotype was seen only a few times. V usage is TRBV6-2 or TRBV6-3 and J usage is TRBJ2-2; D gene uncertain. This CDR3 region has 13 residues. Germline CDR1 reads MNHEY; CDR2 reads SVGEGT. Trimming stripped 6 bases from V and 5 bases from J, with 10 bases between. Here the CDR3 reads CASRHDFTGELFF. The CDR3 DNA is TGTGCCAGCAGACACGACTTTACCGGGGAGCTGTTTTTT.

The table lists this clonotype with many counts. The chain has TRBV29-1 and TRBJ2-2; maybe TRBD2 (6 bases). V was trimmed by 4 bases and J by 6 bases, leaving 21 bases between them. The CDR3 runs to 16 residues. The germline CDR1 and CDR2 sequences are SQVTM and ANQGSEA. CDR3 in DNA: TGCAGCGTTGGCTTTCTTGGAGGGCCTCTCGCCGGGGAGCTGTTTTTT. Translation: CSVGFLGGPLAGELFF.

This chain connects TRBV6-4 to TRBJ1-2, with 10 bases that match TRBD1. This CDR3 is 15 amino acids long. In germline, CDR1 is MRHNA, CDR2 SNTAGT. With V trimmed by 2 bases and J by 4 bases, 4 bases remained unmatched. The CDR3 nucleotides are TGTGCCAGCAGTGACGGGACAGGGGTACTCTATGGCTACACCTTC. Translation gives CASSDGTGVLYGYTF.

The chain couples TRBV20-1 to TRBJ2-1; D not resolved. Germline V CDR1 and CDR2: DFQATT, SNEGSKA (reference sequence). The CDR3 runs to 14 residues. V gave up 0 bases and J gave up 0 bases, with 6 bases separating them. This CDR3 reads CSAREVSSYNEQFF. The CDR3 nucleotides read TGCAGTGCTAGAGAAGTGAGCTCCTACAATGAGCAGTTCTTC.

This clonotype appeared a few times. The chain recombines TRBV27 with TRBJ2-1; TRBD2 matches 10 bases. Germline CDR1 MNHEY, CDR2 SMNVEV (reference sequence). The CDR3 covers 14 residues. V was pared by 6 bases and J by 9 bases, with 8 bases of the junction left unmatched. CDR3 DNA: TGTGCCAGCAGGTGGGTAGCGGGAGGTCGTGAGCAGTTCTTC. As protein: CASRWVAGGREQFF.

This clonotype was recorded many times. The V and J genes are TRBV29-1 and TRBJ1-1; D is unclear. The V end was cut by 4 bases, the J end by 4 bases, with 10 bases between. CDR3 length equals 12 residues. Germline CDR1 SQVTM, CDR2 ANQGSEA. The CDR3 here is CSVGWAGTEAFF. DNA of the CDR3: TGCAGCGTTGGATGGGCCGGCACTGAAGCTTTCTTT.

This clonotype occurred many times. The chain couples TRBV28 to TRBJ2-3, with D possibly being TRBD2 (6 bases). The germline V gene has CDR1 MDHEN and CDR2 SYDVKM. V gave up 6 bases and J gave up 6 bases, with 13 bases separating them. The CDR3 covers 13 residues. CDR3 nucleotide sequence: TGTGCCAGCAGGAGTGCGGGACGCGATACGCAGTATTTT. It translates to CASRSAGRDTQYF.

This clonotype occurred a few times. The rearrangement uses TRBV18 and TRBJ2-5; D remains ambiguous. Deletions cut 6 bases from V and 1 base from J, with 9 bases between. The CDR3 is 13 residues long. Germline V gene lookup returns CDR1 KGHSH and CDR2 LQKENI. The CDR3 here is CASSDGAQETQYF. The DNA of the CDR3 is TGTGCCAGCTCCGACGGCGCCCAAGAGACCCAGTACTTC.

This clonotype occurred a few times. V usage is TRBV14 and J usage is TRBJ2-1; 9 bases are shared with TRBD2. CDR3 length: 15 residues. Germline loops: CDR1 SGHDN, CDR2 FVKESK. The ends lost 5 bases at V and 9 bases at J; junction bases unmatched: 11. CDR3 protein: CASSLAGEGQSEQFF. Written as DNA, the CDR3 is TGTGCCAGCAGCTTAGCGGGAGAAGGGCAAAGTGAGCAGTTCTTC.

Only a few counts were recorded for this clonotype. CDR3 DNA: TGCAGTGCTAGAGTAGGTGTAAGTGGCAATCAGCCCCAGCATTTT. It is translated as CSARVGVSGNQPQHF. The rearrangement links TRBV20-1 to TRBJ1-5; D gene unclear. The ends were cut back, 1 base at V and 2 bases at J, with 12 bases in the middle. In germline, CDR1 is DFQATT, CDR2 SNEGSKA (reference sequence). This CDR3 has 15 amino acids.

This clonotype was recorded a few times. Here the CDR3 DNA reads TGTGCCAGCAGCCAGAGCGGGGCCAGCACAGATACGCAGTATTTT. Encoded protein: CASSQSGASTDTQYF. The genes are TRBV3-1 and TRBJ2-3; 7 nucleotides line up with TRBD2. The germline V gene has CDR1 LGHDT and CDR2 YNNKEL (reference sequence). V shed 3 bases, J shed 0 bases, and the junction held 3 bases outside the gene matches. The CDR3 sequence is 15 residues long.

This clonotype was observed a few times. The CDR3 spells CATAGAYNEQFF. The CDR3, as DNA: TGTGCCACCGCAGGGGCCTACAATGAGCAGTTCTTC. The chain links TRBV6-5 to TRBJ2-1; tentative D call: TRBD1 (6 bases). The germline V gene encodes CDR1 MNHEY and CDR2 SVGAGI. With 10 bases removed from V and 2 bases from J, the gap between germline ends came to 9 bases. This CDR3 spans 12 amino acids.

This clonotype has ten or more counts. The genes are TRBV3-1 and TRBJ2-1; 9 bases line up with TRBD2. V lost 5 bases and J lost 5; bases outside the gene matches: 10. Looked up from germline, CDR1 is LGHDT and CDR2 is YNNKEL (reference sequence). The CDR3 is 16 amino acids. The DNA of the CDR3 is TGTGCCAGCAGCAAACGTAGCGGGAGTGGGGACAATGAGCAGTTCTTC. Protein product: CASSKRSGSGDNEQFF.

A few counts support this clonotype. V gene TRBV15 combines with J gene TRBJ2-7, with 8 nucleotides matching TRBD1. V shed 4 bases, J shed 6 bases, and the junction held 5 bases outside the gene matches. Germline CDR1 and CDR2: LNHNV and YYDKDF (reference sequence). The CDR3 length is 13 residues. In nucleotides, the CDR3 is TGTGCCACCAGCACAACAGGGGGTGGCGAGCAGTACTTC. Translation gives CATSTTGGGEQYF.

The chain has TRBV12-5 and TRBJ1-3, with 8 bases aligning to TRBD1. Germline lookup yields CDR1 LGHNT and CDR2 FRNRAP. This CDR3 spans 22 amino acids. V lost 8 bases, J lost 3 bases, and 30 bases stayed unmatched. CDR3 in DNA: TGTGCTAGTTCCATTGACAGGGGTGTTGGATCTGGGGCTCGTTGGATTGGAAACACCATATATTTT. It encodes CASSIDRGVGSGARWIGNTIYF.

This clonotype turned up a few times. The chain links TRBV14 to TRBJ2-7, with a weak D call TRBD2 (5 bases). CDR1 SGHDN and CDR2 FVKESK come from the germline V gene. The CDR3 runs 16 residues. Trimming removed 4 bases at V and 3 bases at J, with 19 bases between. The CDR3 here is CASSLQVCQGSYEQYV. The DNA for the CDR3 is TGTGCCAGCAGCCTTCAGGTGTGCCAAGGGAGCTACGAGCAGTACGTC.